One and the same sample provided the 23 T cell receptor beta chains below, sequenced in a study of human T cells and chemical hapten exposure. Time point denoted: pre-sensitization, week 0. Treatment reported: therapeutic diphenylcyclopropenone sensitization with weekly scalp DPC. TCRdb analysed the RACE reads with MiXCR anew, one entry per CDR3 protein. Of 270,000 or so distinct CDR3 sequences in the sample, approximately 7.5% were seen once. The specimen was whole blood, collected in connection with sensitization to the hapten diphenylcyclopropenone (DPC). These receptors were taken from a man aged 18 to 30 with alopecia areata. Some clones in this sample may be carry-over from other donors' samples.

This clonotype was seen repeatedly, ten times or more. The V call is TRBV6-5, the J call TRBJ2-1; 8 positions match TRBD1. The CDR3 runs to 15 residues. Germline trimming cut 4 bases from V and 0 bases from J; bases unmatched to any gene: 2. Germline assignment: CDR1 MNHEY and CDR2 SVGAGI. This CDR3 is CASSWTGSSYNEQFF. For the CDR3, the DNA is TGTGCCAGCAGTTGGACAGGGAGCTCCTACAATGAGCAGTTCTTC.

At least ten counts were recorded for this clonotype. This chain links TRBV6-5 with TRBJ2-5; 7 positions agree with TRBD1. Germline trimming cut 2 bases from V and 5 bases from J; bases unmatched to any gene: 20. There are 19 residues in the CDR3. The germline gives CDR1 MNHEY, CDR2 SVGAGI. The CDR3: CASSYQENYETGKQETQYF. In DNA form, the CDR3 reads TGTGCCAGCAGTTACCAAGAAAACTATGAGACAGGGAAACAGGAGACCCAGTACTTC.

The gene calls are TRBV28 and TRBJ1-5, with D maybe TRBD1 (5 bases). CDR3 length: 14 residues. Germline-derived CDR1 and CDR2 are MDHEN and SYDVKM. V shed 6 bases and J shed 12 bases, with 21 bases lying between them. DNA for the CDR3: TGTGCCAGCAGATCCACCGGGACCGCCGAAATCCAGCATTTT. Its protein is CASRSTGTAEIQHF.

This clonotype turned up a few times. The chain recombines TRBV20-1 with TRBJ1-1; weak D call: TRBD1 (5 bases). V was pared by 0 bases and J by 7 bases, with 9 bases between. Germline V gives CDR1 DFQATT, CDR2 SNEGSKA (reference sequence). The CDR3 is 12 amino acids. In nucleotides, the CDR3 is TGCAGTGCTAGAGATCTGGGACGTGAAGCTTTCTTT. Amino acids: CSARDLGREAFF.

The sample holds many counts of this clonotype. The chain is built from TRBV2 and TRBJ2-1; the D is unclear. The CDR3 is made up of 15 amino acids. Per germline, CDR1 SNHLY and CDR2 FYNNEI. Between the trimmed V and J ends, which lost 4 bases and 2 bases, there was a span of 12 bases. CDR3 bases: TGTGCCAGCAGTGTAAATGGGAACACCTACAATGAGCAGTTCTTC. Its protein product is CASSVNGNTYNEQFF.

V is TRBV5-1 and J is TRBJ2-5; TRBD2 might be the D (5 bases). The CDR3 is 14 amino acids. Trimming stripped 1 base from V and 5 bases from J, with 12 bases between. The germline V gene encodes CDR1 SGHRS and CDR2 YFSETQ. In DNA form, the CDR3 reads TGCGCCAGCAGCTTGACAGTCACGGGGGAGACCCAGTACTTC. Amino acids: CASSLTVTGETQYF.

V gene TRBV29-1 combines with J gene TRBJ1-4, with D possibly TRBD1 on 5 matching bases. CDR3 size: 13 residues. CDR1 and CDR2 from the germline V gene are SQVTM and ANQGSEA. Trimming took 8 bases from V and 3 from J, leaving 13 bases between them. CDR3 DNA sequence: TGCAGCTTCAGCGGGGGGGCTAATGAAAAACTGTTTTTT. Its translation is CSFSGGANEKLFF. The full variable domain, completed using reference TRBV29-1 and TRBJ1-4, is SAVISQKPSRDICQRGTSLTIQCQVDSQVTMMFWYRQQPGQSLTLIATANQGSEATYESGFVIDKFPISRPNLTFSTLTVSNMSPEDSSIYLCSFSGGANEKLFFGSGTQLSVL.

This clonotype was seen a few times. The V gene is TRBV29-1, the J gene TRBJ2-4; the D call may be TRBD1 or TRBD2 (5 bases each). This CDR3 region has 12 residues. V was trimmed by 8 bases and J by 9 bases, leaving 17 bases between them. Germline V gene data show CDR1 as SQVTM and CDR2 as ANQGSEA. The CDR3 bases are TGCAGCACCGTGGCAGGGAGAGGCATTCAGTACTTC. This codes for CSTVAGRGIQYF.

This clonotype was detected a few times. CDR3 sequence (DNA): TGCGCCAGCAGCAAAAGGGGGGACCCTAGCACAGATACGCAGTATTTT. Translating it yields CASSKRGDPSTDTQYF. V usage is TRBV5-1 and J usage is TRBJ2-3; D may correspond to TRBD1 or TRBD2 (6 bases each). Germline V CDR1 and CDR2: SGHRS, YFSETQ. This CDR3 is built from 16 residues. V gave up 4 bases and J gave up 0 bases, with 15 bases separating them.

V usage is TRBV10-3 and J usage is TRBJ2-3; the D is unclear. The CDR3 is 16 amino acids. Germline assignment: CDR1 ENHRY and CDR2 SYGVKD. V lost 4 bases to trimming and J lost 1 base, with 15 bases between them. CDR3 DNA sequence: TGTGCCATCAGTGTCAACGAACCCCGTGGCACAGATACGCAGTATTTT. Protein: CAISVNEPRGTDTQYF.

The gene calls are TRBV7-2 and TRBJ1-3, with D uncertain. CDR3 length: 16 amino acids. Trimming removed 3 bases at V and 0 bases at J, with 12 bases between. CDR1 is SGHTA and CDR2 is FQGNSA in the germline V gene. The CDR3 sequence: CASSFGGPDSGNTIYF. The CDR3 DNA reads as TGTGCCAGCAGCTTCGGAGGCCCTGACTCTGGAAACACCATATATTTT. The whole variable domain, remainder taken from reference TRBV7-2 and TRBJ1-3, is GAGVSQSPSNKVTEKGKDVELRCDPISGHTALYWYRQSLGQGLEFLIYFQGNSAPDKSGLPSDRFSAERTGGSVSTLTIQRTQQEDSAVYLCASSFGGPDSGNTIYFGEGSWLTVV.

This clonotype showed up just a few times. The rearrangement uses TRBV10-2 and TRBJ2-3, with 8 bases fitting TRBD2. CDR3 size: 15 residues. The V gene end was trimmed by 8 bases and the J gene end by 0 bases; junction bases not matched to a gene: 7. Germline V lookup: CDR1 WSHSY, CDR2 SAAADI. CDR3 sequence reads: CASFSGASSTDTQYF. The CDR3 bases are TGCGCCAGCTTTAGCGGGGCAAGTAGCACAGATACGCAGTATTTT.

The sample holds a few counts of this clonotype. The chain combines TRBV7-2 with TRBJ1-2; 12 bases are shared with TRBD1. CDR1 and CDR2 from the germline V gene are SGHTA and FQGNSA. V lost 1 base to trimming and J lost 3 bases; unmatched junction nucleotides: 3. This CDR3 has 16 residues. The CDR3 reads CASSLVGTGGDYGYTF. The CDR3 DNA is TGTGCCAGCAGCTTAGTAGGGACAGGGGGCGACTATGGCTACACCTTC.

This clonotype was counted at least ten times. CDR3 nucleotides: TGTGCCAGCAGATTGAGCGGGGCAAACATTCAGTACTTC. Its translation is CASRLSGANIQYF. This chain connects TRBV12-3 or TRBV12-4 to TRBJ2-4; 7 nucleotides agree with TRBD2. There are 13 residues in the CDR3. Losses at the gene ends were 6 bases for V and 6 bases for J; bases not matched to a gene: 5.

This chain joins TRBV25-1 and TRBJ1-5; D ambiguous. The CDR3 consists of 13 residues. The V gene lost 5 bases and the J gene lost 2 bases, with 7 bases spanning the gap. Germline V gene sequence: CDR1 MGHDK, CDR2 SYGVNS. For the CDR3, the DNA is TGTGCCAGCAGTACGCAGGGCAATCAGCCCCAGCATTTT. This sequence encodes CASSTQGNQPQHF. Combining the CDR3 with reference TRBV25-1 and TRBJ1-5 gives the whole variable domain EADIYQTPRYLVIGTGKKITLECSQTMGHDKMYWYQQDPGMELHLIHYSYGVNSTEKGDLSSESTVSRIRTEHFPLTLESARPSHTSQYLCASSTQGNQPQHFGDGTRLSIL.

V gene TRBV7-2 combines with J gene TRBJ1-3; the D gene is possibly TRBD1 (6 bases). Trimming pared 1 base from V and 4 bases from J, leaving 14 bases between. Germline V gene data show CDR1 as SGHTA and CDR2 as FQGNSA. This CDR3 has 16 residues. The CDR3 DNA follows: TGTGCCAGCAGCTTAGACCCGGGGGCGCACGGAAACACCATATATTTT. It yields the protein CASSLDPGAHGNTIYF.

V and J are TRBV6-1 and TRBJ2-7, with TRBD1 matching over 9 bases. The CDR3 is 14 residues long. Trimming cost V 6 bases and J 2 bases; bases outside gene matches: 5. The germline gives CDR1 MNHNS, CDR2 SASEGT. The CDR3: CASRGQGGTYEQYV. Here the CDR3 DNA reads TGTGCCAGCAGGGGACAGGGTGGTACCTACGAGCAGTACGTC.

The rearrangement uses TRBV28 and TRBJ2-7; 9 bases map to TRBD1. CDR3 length: 13 amino acids. CDR1 MDHEN and CDR2 SYDVKM come from the germline V gene. Germline trimming cut 6 bases from V and 2 bases from J; bases unmatched to any gene: 2. The CDR3 spells CASRGTGPYEQYF. The CDR3 DNA sequence: TGTGCCAGCAGGGGGACAGGGCCCTACGAGCAGTACTTC.

This clonotype was counted many times. V and J are TRBV27 and TRBJ2-1, with D maybe TRBD2 (6 bases). Germline V CDR1 and CDR2: MNHEY, SMNVEV (reference sequence). This CDR3 spans 12 amino acids. V gave up 6 bases and J gave up 4 bases, with 7 bases separating them. CDR3 protein: CASSGGYNEQFF. In DNA, the CDR3 is TGTGCCAGCAGCGGGGGTTACAATGAGCAGTTCTTC.

There are many counts of this clonotype. CDR3 sequence: CASKSFGGSNQPQHF. The DNA of the CDR3 is TGTGCCAGCAAATCATTTGGGGGTAGCAATCAGCCCCAGCATTTT. The genes are TRBV2 and TRBJ1-5; a possible D gene is TRBD1 (5 bases). The germline V gene encodes CDR1 SNHLY and CDR2 FYNNEI. The CDR3 covers 15 residues. V gave up 7 bases and J gave up 0 bases, with 13 bases separating them. The variable domain in full, with the rest retrieved from reference TRBV2 and TRBJ1-5, is EPEVTQTPSHQVTQMGQEVILRCVPISNHLYFYWYRQILGQKVEFLVSFYNNEISEKSEIFDDQFSVERPDGSNFTLKIRSTKLEDSAMYFCASKSFGGSNQPQHFGDGTRLSIL.

This sequence joins TRBV27 and TRBJ1-5, with D unclear. CDR1 is MNHEY and CDR2 is SMNVEV in the germline V gene (reference sequence). Trimming shortened V by 8 bases and J by 0 bases, and 14 bases separated the two germline ends. The CDR3 spans 15 residues. The CDR3 here is CASRPLFYSNQPQHF. Written as DNA, the CDR3 is TGTGCCAGCCGACCTCTATTTTATAGCAATCAGCCCCAGCATTTT.

A remark on this clonotype: A single base separates this from a much larger clone, so it may be a read error. Here the CDR3 DNA reads TGTGCCAGCAGCTTAAGGGAAAGGGAGTACAATGAGCAGTTCTTC. Translating it yields CASSLREREYNEQFF. The chain joins TRBV7-3 to TRBJ2-1; maybe TRBD2 (5 bases). This CDR3 is built from 15 residues. Germline values: CDR1 SGHTA, CDR2 FQGTGA. V lost 1 base, J lost 4 bases, and 11 bases lay in between.

The chain has TRBV6-4 and TRBJ1-6; D is ambiguous. Germline V gene sequence: CDR1 MRHNA, CDR2 SNTAGT. This CDR3 contains 15 residues. V shed 4 bases and J shed 2 bases, with 9 bases lying between them. As DNA, the CDR3 is TGTGCCAGCAGTGTTAACACAGCCTATAATTCACCCCTCCACTTT. This encodes CASSVNTAYNSPLHF.